This T cell receptor beta chain appears in the sequencing data of a study of blood T cell repertoires in COVID-19. Study information: The United States, Italy and Spain provided the acute and convalescent COVID-19 samples. T cells, B-cell-depleted T cells, or PBMCs provided the cDNA or gDNA that served as material.

The V and J ends lost 2 bases and 5 bases respectively, with 4 bases between them. Germline CDR1 is KGHSH and CDR2 is LQKENI. The CDR3 is 12 residues long. Original methodology: It was from reference gene primer amplification that nucleated cell counts were estimated. Using immunoSEQ multiplex PCR, the repertoire was profiled, and TCRdb retains in-frame clones only, with some absent. That table gives V, J and clone size, and the DNA gave D and trimming. The sample holds about 220,000 clones; 82% are singletons and the top ten take about 4.4%. V gene TRBV18 combines with J gene TRBJ2-1, with no clear D. The material sequenced was peripheral blood. The TCR was taken from a woman between 65 and 79 years old with acute or convalescent COVID-19. CDR3 residues: CASSPSDNEQFF. The DNA for the CDR3 is TGTGCCAGCTCACCATCCGACAATGAGCAGTTCTTC.